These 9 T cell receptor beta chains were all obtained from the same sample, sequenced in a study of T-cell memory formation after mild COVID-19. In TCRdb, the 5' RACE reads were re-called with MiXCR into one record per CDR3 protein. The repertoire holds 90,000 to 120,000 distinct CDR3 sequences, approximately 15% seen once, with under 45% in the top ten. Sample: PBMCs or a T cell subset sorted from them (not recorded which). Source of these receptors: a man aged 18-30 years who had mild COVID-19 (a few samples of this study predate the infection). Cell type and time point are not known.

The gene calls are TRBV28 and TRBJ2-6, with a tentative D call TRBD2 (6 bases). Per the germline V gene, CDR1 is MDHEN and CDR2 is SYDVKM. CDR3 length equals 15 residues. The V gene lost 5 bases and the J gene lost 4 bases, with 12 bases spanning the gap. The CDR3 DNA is TGTGCCAGCAGTGGAGGGGTAACCGGGGCCAACGTCCTGACTTTC. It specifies CASSGGVTGANVLTF.

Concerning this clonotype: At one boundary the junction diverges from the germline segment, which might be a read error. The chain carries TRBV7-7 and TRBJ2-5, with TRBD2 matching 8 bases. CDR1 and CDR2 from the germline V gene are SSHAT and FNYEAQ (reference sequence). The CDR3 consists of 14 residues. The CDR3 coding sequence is TGTGCTAGCAGCTGGGCAGCGGGGGAAGAGACCCAGTACTTC. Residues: CASSWAAGEETQYF.

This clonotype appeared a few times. The CDR3 here is CASSSGGGYTF. CDR3 coding DNA: TGTGCCAGCAGCTCAGGCGGGGGGTACACCTTC. The rearrangement uses TRBV7-9 and TRBJ1-2; perhaps TRBD1 as D (5 bases). CDR1 and CDR2 (germline): SEHNR, FQNEAQ (reference sequence). Trimming removed 4 bases from V and 11 bases from J, with 11 bases in between. The CDR3 extends over 11 amino acids.

The CDR3 DNA sequence: TGTGCCAGCAGTCCCATCGATCCAAACTATGGCTACACCTTC. As protein: CASSPIDPNYGYTF. The rearrangement joins TRBV6-2 or TRBV6-3 to TRBJ1-2; D is uncertain. The CDR3 contains 14 residues. Looked up from germline, CDR1 is MNHEY and CDR2 is SVGEGT. The germline V and J ends were trimmed by 5 bases and 2 bases, with 12 bases remaining between them.

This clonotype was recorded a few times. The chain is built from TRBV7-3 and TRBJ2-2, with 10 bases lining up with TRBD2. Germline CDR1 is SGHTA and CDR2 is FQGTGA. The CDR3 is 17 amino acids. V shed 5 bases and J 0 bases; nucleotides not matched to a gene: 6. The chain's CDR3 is CASSPLLAGANTGELFF. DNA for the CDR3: TGTGCCAGCAGCCCGCTCCTAGCGGGAGCGAACACCGGGGAGCTGTTTTTT.

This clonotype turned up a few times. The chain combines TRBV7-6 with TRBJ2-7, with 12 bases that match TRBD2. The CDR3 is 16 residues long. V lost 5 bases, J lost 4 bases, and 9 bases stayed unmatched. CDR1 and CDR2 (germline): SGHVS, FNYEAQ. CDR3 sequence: CASSRGLAGTIYEQYF. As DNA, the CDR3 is TGTGCCAGCAGCCGCGGACTAGCGGGGACGATTTACGAGCAGTACTTC.

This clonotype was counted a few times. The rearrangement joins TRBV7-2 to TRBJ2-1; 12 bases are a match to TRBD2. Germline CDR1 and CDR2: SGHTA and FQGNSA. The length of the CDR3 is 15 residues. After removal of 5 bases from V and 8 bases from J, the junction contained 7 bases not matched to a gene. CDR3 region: CASSPRTSGVHEQFF. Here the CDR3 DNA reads TGTGCCAGCAGCCCACGGACTAGCGGGGTACATGAGCAGTTCTTC.

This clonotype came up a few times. CDR3 sequence: CASSFFRLGETQYF. The CDR3 region has the DNA TGTGCCAGCAGTTTTTTCCGTCTGGGGGAGACCCAGTACTTC. This sequence joins TRBV12-3 or TRBV12-4 and TRBJ2-5; D remains ambiguous. The CDR3 runs to 14 residues. Trimming cost V 3 bases and J 5 bases, with 13 bases left between them.

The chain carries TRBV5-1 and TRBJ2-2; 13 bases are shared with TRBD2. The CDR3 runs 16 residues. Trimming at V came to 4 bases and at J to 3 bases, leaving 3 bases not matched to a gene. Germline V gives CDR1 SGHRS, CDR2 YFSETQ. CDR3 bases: TGCGCCAGCAGCGGGGGGACTAGCGGGGACACCGGGGAGCTGTTTTTT. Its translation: CASSGGTSGDTGELFF. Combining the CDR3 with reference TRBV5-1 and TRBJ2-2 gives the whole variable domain KAGVTQTPRYLIKTRGQQVTLSCSPISGHRSVSWYQQTPGQGLQFLFEYFSETQRNKGNFPGRFSGRQFSNSRSEMNVSTLELGDSALYLCASSGGTSGDTGELFFGEGSRLTVL.